These 20 T cell receptor beta chains were all obtained from the same sample, sequenced in a study of CD8 T cells in ankylosing spondylitis. The study's findings and limits: Typical of ankylosing spondylitis blood, it appeared, was a TCR beta motif of under 10 highly homologous variants.

TCRdb fed the 5' RACE reads into MiXCR, producing one record per CDR3 protein. Counted here are fewer than 750,000 distinct CDR3 sequences, under 20% occurring once; the ten biggest clones make up approximately 18%. These receptors have no known antigen. The sample comprised blood, either unsorted or a sorted T cell fraction (not recorded which). The receptors stem from a male donor with ankylosing spondylitis.

J is TRBJ1-1 and V is TRBV6-1; D ambiguous. This CDR3 has 14 residues. The germline gives CDR1 MNHNS, CDR2 SASEGT. V lost 7 bases to trimming and J lost 2 bases, with 14 bases between them. The CDR3 bases are TGTGCCAGCATTCCTAGTGGGATAAACACTGAAGCTTTCTTT. Translated: CASIPSGINTEAFF.

This clonotype was seen a handful of times. V and J are TRBV5-1 and TRBJ2-5; D possibly matches TRBD1 or TRBD2 (6 bases each). Germline CDR1 reads SGHRS; CDR2 reads YFSETQ. This CDR3 has 17 amino acids. The ends were cut back, 1 base at V and 1 base at J, with 17 bases in the middle. In nucleotides, the CDR3 is TGCGCCAGCAGCTTGAGGGGGGCCGGAGGGGTCCAAGAGACCCAGTACTTC. Protein: CASSLRGAGGVQETQYF. The full variable domain, in which reference TRBV5-1 and TRBJ2-5 provide the parts outside the CDR3, is KAGVTQTPRYLIKTRGQQVTLSCSPISGHRSVSWYQQTPGQGLQFLFEYFSETQRNKGNFPGRFSGRQFSNSRSEMNVSTLELGDSALYLCASSLRGAGGVQETQYFGPGTRLLVL.

This chain uses TRBV2 with TRBJ1-1; 8 nucleotides match TRBD1. J was trimmed by 5 bases and V by 6 bases; bases with no gene match: 11. The CDR3 spans 15 residues. Looked up from germline, CDR1 is SNHLY and CDR2 is FYNNEI. In DNA, the CDR3 is TGTGCCAGCAGGGTTATTTCAGGGGGCTTTACTGAAGCTTTCTTT. As protein: CASRVISGGFTEAFF.

This clonotype was found a few times. The V gene is TRBV28, the J gene TRBJ2-5; 10 nucleotides line up with TRBD1. The J segment lost 4 bases and the V segment lost 7 bases, leaving 9 bases of the junction unmatched. Germline V lookup: CDR1 MDHEN, CDR2 SYDVKM. The CDR3 is 15 residues long. CDR3 sequence reads: CASKRQGASVETQYF. CDR3 sequence (DNA): TGTGCCAGCAAGAGACAGGGGGCGAGTGTAGAGACCCAGTACTTC.

This clonotype was counted a few times. The V gene is TRBV29-1, the J gene TRBJ2-1; tentative D call: TRBD1 (5 bases). CDR3 length equals 15 residues. The germline CDR1 and CDR2 sequences are SQVTM and ANQGSEA. V was shortened by 3 bases and J by 4 bases, with 16 bases between the two germline ends. The CDR3 protein is CSVDDGRVGYNEQFF. The CDR3, as DNA: TGCAGCGTTGACGACGGCAGGGTTGGGTACAATGAGCAGTTCTTC.

This chain connects TRBV6-1 to TRBJ2-7; possibly TRBD1 for D (6 bases). The CDR3 is 15 residues long. Trimming took 4 bases from V and 2 from J, leaving 15 bases between them. Germline loops: CDR1 MNHNS, CDR2 SASEGT. This CDR3 reads CASSVDSFLTYEQYF. CDR3 DNA: TGTGCCAGCAGTGTGGACAGTTTCTTAACCTACGAGCAGTACTTC.

This clonotype was seen more than once but under ten times. The rearrangement uses TRBV5-1 and TRBJ1-1, with a weak D call TRBD1 (6 bases). Trimming took 0 bases from V and 4 from J, leaving 16 bases between them. This CDR3 region has 16 residues. Germline values: CDR1 SGHRS, CDR2 YFSETQ. CDR3 in DNA: TGCGCCAGCAGCTTGGCGTCAGGGGTGCGGGTCACTGAAGCTTTCTTT. It encodes CASSLASGVRVTEAFF.

This clonotype showed up just a few times. The J gene is TRBJ2-7, the V gene TRBV6-2 or TRBV6-3; D may be TRBD2 (5 bases). V was pared by 8 bases and J by 6 bases, with 29 bases between. The CDR3 totals 17 residues. Germline V gene lookup returns CDR1 MNHEY and CDR2 SVGEGT. The CDR3 protein is CASALGSIASLIREQYF. Written as DNA, the CDR3 is TGTGCCAGCGCACTGGGGAGTATCGCTAGTCTCATTCGCGAGCAGTACTTC.

The chain joins TRBV4-3 to TRBJ2-1; D possibly corresponds to TRBD2 (5 bases). Germline loops: CDR1 LGHNA, CDR2 YSLEER. Trimming removed 0 bases at V and 0 bases at J, with 15 bases between. The CDR3 extends over 18 amino acids. This CDR3 is CASSQEGLERSSYNEQFF. Here the CDR3 DNA reads TGCGCCAGCAGCCAAGAAGGCCTGGAGCGGAGCTCCTACAATGAGCAGTTCTTC.

The rearrangement links TRBV12-3 or TRBV12-4 to TRBJ2-7, with D perhaps given as TRBD1 or TRBD2 (5 bases each). CDR3 length equals 16 residues. V was shortened by 1 base and J by 5 bases, with 18 bases between the two germline ends. The CDR3 sequence: CASSLGFWDAPHEQYF. CDR3 in DNA: TGTGCCAGCAGTTTAGGTTTCTGGGACGCGCCCCACGAGCAGTACTTC.

This clonotype appeared a few times. The J gene is TRBJ2-5, the V gene TRBV7-2, with D possibly being TRBD2 (5 bases). CDR1 SGHTA and CDR2 FQGNSA come from the germline V gene. The V end was cut by 2 bases, the J end by 7 bases, with 14 bases between. There are 14 residues in the CDR3. Here the CDR3 DNA reads TGTGCCAGCAGCTTAATTATGGTTGCGGGGACCCAGTACTTC. Protein product: CASSLIMVAGTQYF.

This clonotype was seen repeatedly, ten times or more. CDR3 amino acids: CASSLTGGTGELFF. CDR3 sequence (DNA): TGCGCCAGCAGTTTGACAGGGGGCACCGGGGAGCTGTTTTTT. V and J are TRBV5-1 and TRBJ2-2; 9 bases are shared with TRBD1. The germline V gene has CDR1 SGHRS and CDR2 YFSETQ. V lost 5 bases, J lost 4 bases, and 3 bases stayed unmatched. The CDR3 runs 14 residues.

The chain recombines TRBV2 with TRBJ1-5; tentative D call: TRBD1 (6 bases). CDR1 is SNHLY and CDR2 is FYNNEI in the germline V gene. V shed 4 bases and J shed 6 bases, with 13 bases lying between them. The CDR3 has 14 residues. The DNA for the CDR3 is TGTGCCAGCAGTGTTGGGCAGGGGCGTCAGCCCCAGCATTTT. Residues: CASSVGQGRQPQHF.

This clonotype has only a few counts. The V call is TRBV12-3 or TRBV12-4, the J call TRBJ2-5, with a weak D call TRBD2 (6 bases). The V and J ends lost 3 bases and 0 bases respectively, with 14 bases between them. CDR3 length equals 16 residues. Written as DNA, the CDR3 is TGTGCCAGCAGTTTGTACACCGGAGGGTACCAAGAGACCCAGTACTTC. Its protein is CASSLYTGGYQETQYF.

V and J are TRBV20-1 and TRBJ1-2; no clear D. Trimming shortened V by 0 bases and J by 4 bases, and 9 bases separated the two germline ends. Germline V gene sequence: CDR1 DFQATT, CDR2 SNEGSKA (reference sequence). This CDR3 is built from 13 residues. CDR3 region: CSARDGLGYGYTF. The CDR3 DNA sequence: TGCAGTGCTAGAGATGGCCTAGGCTATGGCTACACCTTC.

J is TRBJ2-3 and V is TRBV11-3, with no clear D. This CDR3 contains 14 residues. In germline, CDR1 is SGHNT, CDR2 YENEEA. Trimming left V 8 bases short and J 8 bases short, with 20 bases between. The CDR3 region is CASGPGSLSGTQYF. The DNA for the CDR3 is TGTGCCAGCGGGCCGGGTAGCCTATCCGGTACGCAGTATTTT.

The V gene is TRBV7-2, the J gene TRBJ2-7; D may match TRBD1 or TRBD2 (5 bases each). Per germline, CDR1 SGHTA and CDR2 FQGNSA. The V and J ends lost 7 bases and 6 bases respectively, with 13 bases between them. The CDR3 totals 12 residues. The DNA of the CDR3 is TGTGCCAGCAATCATGGGGGTGGCGAGCAGTACTTC. This translates into CASNHGGGEQYF.

This chain uses TRBV7-8 with TRBJ1-6; D is possibly TRBD1 (6 bases). Germline CDR1 and CDR2: SGHVS and FQNEAQ. The CDR3 length is 17 residues. V was shortened by 5 bases and J by 2 bases, with 16 bases between the two germline ends. This CDR3 is CASSIQQGLTYNSPLHF. The CDR3 DNA reads as TGTGCCAGCAGCATACAACAGGGATTAACCTATAATTCACCCCTCCACTTT. Looking up the rest from reference TRBV7-8 and TRBJ1-6 gives the full variable domain: GAGVSQSPRYKVAKRGQDVALRCDPISGHVSLFWYQQALGQGPEFLTYFQNEAQLDKSGLPSDRFFAERPEGSVSTLKIQRTQQEDSAVYLCASSIQQGLTYNSPLHFGNGTRLTVT.

The chain couples TRBV12-3 or TRBV12-4 to TRBJ1-5, with D possibly TRBD1 on 6 matching bases. The end of the DNA fits TRBJ2-3 better, so the J call may be wrong. The CDR3 loop spans 14 amino acids. In DNA form, the CDR3 reads TGTGCCAGCAGTTTTGTGGGGACAAATCAGCCCCAGTATTTT. The encoded protein is CASSFVGTNQPQYF.

This clonotype came up a few times. The chain recombines TRBV7-9 with TRBJ1-1; D remains ambiguous. Trimming removed 3 bases from V and 6 bases from J, with 11 bases in between. CDR1 is SEHNR and CDR2 is FQNEAQ in the germline V gene (reference sequence). The CDR3 is made up of 13 amino acids. The CDR3: CASSFEGSPEAFF. The CDR3 nucleotides are TGTGCCAGCAGCTTTGAGGGATCTCCTGAAGCTTTCTTT.